This T cell receptor (beta chain) was captured in a study of monozygotic twins with inflammatory bowel disease. Study observations and caveats: Among IBD patients, fewer clonotypes were shared with others than among healthy twins, especially with disease activity.

Of note for this clonotype: The antigen remains undetermined.

This CDR3 is built from 14 residues. Per the germline V gene, CDR1 is MNHNY and CDR2 is SVGAGI (reference sequence). Reanalyzing the 5' RACE reads, TCRdb keeps one entry per CDR3 protein, without DNA. In total, the table holds 350,000 to 400,000 distinct CDR3 sequences. This sequence was found in a human donor with ulcerative colitis or Crohn's disease, or a healthy co-twin of an affected twin (not recorded which). This chain uses TRBV6-6 with TRBJ2-2. The sample taken for sequencing was blood. CDR3 amino acids: CASTQVSNTGELFF.